The TCR beta chain described here comes from a study of early T cells in non-severe SARS-CoV-2 infection. Study in general: Sequencing input comprised bulk RNA from unsorted whole blood; chain pairing was not available.

Findings of the study overall: In VDJdb matching, anti-spike CD8 responses were favored while private and CD4 specificities went missing.

The ends lost 5 bases at V and 3 bases at J; junction bases unmatched: 10. This CDR3 has 16 residues. Germline CDR1 and CDR2: MNHEY and SMNVEV (reference sequence). Researchers attached unique molecular identifiers to individual cDNA molecules. Each CDR3 protein gets one entry after TCRdb re-called the 5' RACE reads with MiXCR. Of around 82,000 distinct CDR3 sequences detected, about 12% appear once; the ten largest clones hold around 3.7%. This clonotype was detected a few times. Its antigen remains unidentified. This sequence originates from an adult who was a healthcare worker with PCR-confirmed SARS-CoV-2 infection or an uninfected control (not recorded which). Sequencing was carried out using whole blood. This rearrangement joins TRBV27 to TRBJ2-3, with 8 nucleotides matching TRBD1. The CDR3 DNA reads as TGTGCCAGCAGTCTACTTCAGGGGGCAATAACAGATACGCAGTATTTT. It encodes CASSLLQGAITDTQYF.